This paragraph covers one TCR beta chain sequence. This sample is part of a study of blood T cells in healthy people across ages. A second PCR of roughly 7 to 11 cycles used a sample-barcoded 5' primer and a J-beta primer mix. MiXCR, run by TCRdb on the 5' RACE reads, gives a single entry per CDR3 protein. The repertoire includes some 920,000 distinct CDR3 sequences, about 51% of them detected once, and about 20% sits in the top ten. The sequence was collected from a woman in her sixties or seventies in good health. The sequencing sample was made of blood.

The CDR3, as DNA: TGCAGTGCTAGAGGCGTCAGGGGGCGCGGAGAGACCCAGTACTTC. Protein: CSARGVRGRGETQYF. J is TRBJ2-5 and V is TRBV20-1; 8 nucleotides line up with TRBD1. With V trimmed by 1 base and J by 4 bases, 8 bases remained unmatched. This CDR3 spans 15 amino acids. Per the germline V gene, CDR1 is DFQATT and CDR2 is SNEGSKA (reference sequence).